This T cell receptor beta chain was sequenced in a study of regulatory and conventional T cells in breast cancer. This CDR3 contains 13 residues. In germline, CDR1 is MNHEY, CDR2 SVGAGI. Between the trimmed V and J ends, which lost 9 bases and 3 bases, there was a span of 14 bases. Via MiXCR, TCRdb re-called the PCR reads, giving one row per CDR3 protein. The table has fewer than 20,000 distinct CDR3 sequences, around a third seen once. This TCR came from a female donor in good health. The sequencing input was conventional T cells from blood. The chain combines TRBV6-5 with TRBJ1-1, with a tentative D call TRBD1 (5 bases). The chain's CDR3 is CASRWGGDTEAFF. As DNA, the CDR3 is TGTGCCAGTCGGTGGGGAGGGGACACTGAAGCTTTCTTT.